This paragraph covers one T cell receptor (beta chain) sequence. Its antigen is unidentified. These data belong to a study of shared clonotypes between healthy human individuals. Study details: With ages of 18 to 49, the donors were two women and a few men.

General observations from the study: Sequencing depth was expected to affect clonotype sharing among donors.

The V end was cut by 0 bases, the J end by 1 base, with 12 bases between. The germline CDR1 and CDR2 sequences are LNHDA and SQIVND (reference sequence). The CDR3 has 16 amino acids. Repertoires were generated with immunoSEQ multiplex PCR, while TCRdb's copy carries only in-frame clones and drops some. Of over a million clones detected, 75% appear once; the ten largest clones hold approximately 1.5%. V usage is TRBV19 and J usage is TRBJ1-1; tentative D call: TRBD1 (6 bases). This clonotype was obtained from a man aged 18 to 30 in good health. The sample taken for sequencing was memory CD4+ T cells sorted from blood. As for subset: CD45RA-negative fraction. The CDR3 loop reads CASSIDEATGNTEAFF. In DNA, the CDR3 is TGTGCCAGTAGTATAGATGAAGCGACAGGGAACACTGAAGCTTTCTTT.